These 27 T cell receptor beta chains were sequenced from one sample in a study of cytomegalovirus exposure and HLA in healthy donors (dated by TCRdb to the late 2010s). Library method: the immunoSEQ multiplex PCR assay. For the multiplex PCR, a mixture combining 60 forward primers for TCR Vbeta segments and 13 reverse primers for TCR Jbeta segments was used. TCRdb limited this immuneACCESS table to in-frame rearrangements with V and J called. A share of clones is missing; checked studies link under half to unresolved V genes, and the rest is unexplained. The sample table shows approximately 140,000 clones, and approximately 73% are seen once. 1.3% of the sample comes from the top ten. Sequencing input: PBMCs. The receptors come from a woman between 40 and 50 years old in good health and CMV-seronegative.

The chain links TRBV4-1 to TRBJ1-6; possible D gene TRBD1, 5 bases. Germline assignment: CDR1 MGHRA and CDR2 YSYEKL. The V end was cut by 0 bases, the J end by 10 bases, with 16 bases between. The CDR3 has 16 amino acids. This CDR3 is CASSQDNRQGGSPLHF. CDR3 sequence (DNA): TGCGCCAGCAGCCAAGATAACAGGCAGGGAGGATCACCCCTCCACTTT.

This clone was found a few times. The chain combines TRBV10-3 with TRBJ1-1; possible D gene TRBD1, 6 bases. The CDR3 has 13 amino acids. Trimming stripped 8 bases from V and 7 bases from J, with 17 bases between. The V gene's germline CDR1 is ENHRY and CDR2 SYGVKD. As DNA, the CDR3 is TGTGCCATCTCTGCGGCGGGGGGCTTTGAAGCTTTCTTT. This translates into CAISAAGGFEAFF.

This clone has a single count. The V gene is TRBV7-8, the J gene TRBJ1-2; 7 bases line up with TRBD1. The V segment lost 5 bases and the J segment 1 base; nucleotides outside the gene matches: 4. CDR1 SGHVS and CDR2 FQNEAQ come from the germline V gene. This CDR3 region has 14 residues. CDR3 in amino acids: CASSEGQLNYGYTF. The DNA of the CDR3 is TGTGCCAGCAGCGAGGGACAGCTTAACTATGGCTACACCTTC.

DNA of the CDR3: TGTGCCAGCAGCCAAAACTTAGGGGCTAATGAAAAACTGTTTTTT. Protein product: CASSQNLGANEKLFF. This rearrangement joins TRBV4-2 to TRBJ1-4; tentatively, D is TRBD1 (5 bases). V shed 2 bases and J shed 3 bases, with 10 bases lying between them. Germline loops: CDR1 LGHNA, CDR2 YNFKEQ. This CDR3 contains 15 residues.

The CDR3 DNA follows: TGTGCCAGCAGCTCCCAAGACAGTGCTGAAGCTTTCTTT. As protein: CASSSQDSAEAFF. This rearrangement joins TRBV7-9 to TRBJ1-1; D may be TRBD1 (5 bases). The CDR3 totals 13 residues. The germline V gene has CDR1 SEHNR and CDR2 FQNEAQ (reference sequence). The ends were cut back, 4 bases at V and 6 bases at J, with 12 bases in the middle. The whole variable domain, remainder taken from reference TRBV7-9 and TRBJ1-1, is DTGVSQNPRHKITKRGQNVTFRCDPISEHNRLYWYRQTLGQGPEFLTYFQNEAQLEKSRLLSDRFSAERPKGSFSTLEIQRTEQGDSAMYLCASSSQDSAEAFFGQGTRLTVV.

This CDR3 reads CASSYSELRGNSPLHF. DNA for the CDR3: TGTGCCAGCAGTTACTCAGAGCTCAGGGGTAATTCACCCCTCCACTTT. The chain combines TRBV6-5 with TRBJ1-6, with D possibly matching TRBD1 (6 bases). This CDR3 has 16 amino acids. Germline V gene sequence: CDR1 MNHEY, CDR2 SVGAGI. Deletions cut 0 bases from V and 6 bases from J, with 12 bases between.

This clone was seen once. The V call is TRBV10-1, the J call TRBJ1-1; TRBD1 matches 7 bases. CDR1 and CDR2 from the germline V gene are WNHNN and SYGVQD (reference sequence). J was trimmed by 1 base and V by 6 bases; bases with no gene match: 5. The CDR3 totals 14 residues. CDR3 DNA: TGCGCCAGCAGCCCGACAGGGCAGAACACTGAAGCTTTCTTT. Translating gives CASSPTGQNTEAFF.

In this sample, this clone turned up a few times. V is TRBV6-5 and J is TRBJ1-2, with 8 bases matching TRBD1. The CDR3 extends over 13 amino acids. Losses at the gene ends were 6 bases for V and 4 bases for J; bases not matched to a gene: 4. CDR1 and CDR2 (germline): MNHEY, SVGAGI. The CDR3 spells CASRPTGGYGYTF. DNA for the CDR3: TGTGCCAGCAGGCCCACAGGGGGCTATGGCTACACCTTC.

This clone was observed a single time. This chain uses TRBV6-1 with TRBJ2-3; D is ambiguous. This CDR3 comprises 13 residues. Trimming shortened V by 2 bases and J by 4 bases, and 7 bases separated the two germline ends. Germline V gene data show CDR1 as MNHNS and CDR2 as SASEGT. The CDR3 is CASSELGADTQYF. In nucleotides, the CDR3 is TGTGCCAGCAGTGAACTGGGCGCAGATACGCAGTATTTT.

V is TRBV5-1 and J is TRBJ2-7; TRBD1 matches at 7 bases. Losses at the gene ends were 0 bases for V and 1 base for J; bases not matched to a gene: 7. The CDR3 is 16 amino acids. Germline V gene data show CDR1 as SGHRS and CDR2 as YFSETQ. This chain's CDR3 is CASSLDGTDHSYEQYF. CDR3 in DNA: TGCGCCAGCAGCTTGGACGGGACAGACCATTCCTACGAGCAGTACTTC.

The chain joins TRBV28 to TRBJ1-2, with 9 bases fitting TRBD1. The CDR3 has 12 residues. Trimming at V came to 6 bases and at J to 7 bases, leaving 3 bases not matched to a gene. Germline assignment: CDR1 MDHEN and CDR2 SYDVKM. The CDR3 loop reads CASSKTGGGYTF. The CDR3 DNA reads TGTGCCAGCAGCAAGACAGGGGGTGGCTACACCTTC.

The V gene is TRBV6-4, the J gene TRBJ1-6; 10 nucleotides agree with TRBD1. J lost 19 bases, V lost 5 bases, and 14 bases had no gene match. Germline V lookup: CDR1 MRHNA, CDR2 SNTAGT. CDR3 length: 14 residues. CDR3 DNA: TGTGCCAGCAGTTTACTGACAGGGGGCTCGTGTAGGCACTTT. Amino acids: CASSLLTGGSCRHF.

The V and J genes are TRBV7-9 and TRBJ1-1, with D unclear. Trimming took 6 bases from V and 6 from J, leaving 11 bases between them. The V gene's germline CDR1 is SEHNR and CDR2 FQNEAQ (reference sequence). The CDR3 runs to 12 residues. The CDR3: CASSHISPEAFF. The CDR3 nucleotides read TGTGCCAGCAGTCACATATCCCCTGAAGCTTTCTTT.

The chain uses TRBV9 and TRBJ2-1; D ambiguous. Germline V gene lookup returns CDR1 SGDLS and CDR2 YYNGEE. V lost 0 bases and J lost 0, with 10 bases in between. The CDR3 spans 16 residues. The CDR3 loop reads CASSVEPGSSYNEQFF. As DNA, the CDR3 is TGTGCCAGCAGCGTAGAACCAGGTAGCTCCTACAATGAGCAGTTCTTC. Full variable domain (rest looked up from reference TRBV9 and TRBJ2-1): DSGVTQTPKHLITATGQRVTLRCSPRSGDLSVYWYQQSLDQGLQFLIQYYNGEERAKGNILERFSAQQFPDLHSELNLSSLELGDSALYFCASSVEPGSSYNEQFFGPGTRLTVL.

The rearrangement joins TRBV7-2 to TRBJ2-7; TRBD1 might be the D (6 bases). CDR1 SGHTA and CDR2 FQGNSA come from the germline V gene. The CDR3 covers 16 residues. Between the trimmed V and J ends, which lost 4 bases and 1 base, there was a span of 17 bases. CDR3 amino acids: CASSSSFWTASYEQYF. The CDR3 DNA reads TGTGCCAGCAGCTCAAGCTTTTGGACAGCTTCCTACGAGCAGTACTTC.

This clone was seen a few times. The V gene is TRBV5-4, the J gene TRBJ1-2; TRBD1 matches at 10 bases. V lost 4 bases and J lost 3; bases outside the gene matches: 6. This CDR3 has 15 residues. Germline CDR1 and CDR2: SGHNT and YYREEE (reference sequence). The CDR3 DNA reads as TGTGCCAGCAGCGGAGGGACAGGGGTTCACTATGGCTACACCTTC. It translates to CASSGGTGVHYGYTF.

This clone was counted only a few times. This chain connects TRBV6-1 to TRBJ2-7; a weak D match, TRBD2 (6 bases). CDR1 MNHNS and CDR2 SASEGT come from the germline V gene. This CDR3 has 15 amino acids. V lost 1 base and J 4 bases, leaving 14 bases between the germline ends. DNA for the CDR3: TGTGCCAGCAGTGAAGGGGGCGGGACCGTATACGAGCAGTACTTC. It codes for CASSEGGGTVYEQYF.

CDR3 loop: CASSNQRTENQPQHF. DNA of the CDR3: TGTGCCAGTAGTAACCAAAGGACAGAGAATCAGCCCCAGCATTTT. The chain joins TRBV19 to TRBJ1-5, with TRBD1 as a possible D gene (6 bases). The CDR3 runs to 15 residues. Germline-derived CDR1 and CDR2 are LNHDA and SQIVND (reference sequence). With 4 bases removed from V and 4 bases from J, the gap between germline ends came to 14 bases.

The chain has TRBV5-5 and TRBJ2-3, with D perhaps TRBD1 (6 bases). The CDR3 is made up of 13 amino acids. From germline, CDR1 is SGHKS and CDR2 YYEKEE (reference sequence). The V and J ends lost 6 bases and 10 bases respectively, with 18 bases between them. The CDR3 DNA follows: TGTGCCAGCAACCCGTCAATACAGGGAGCGCAGTATTTT. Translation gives CASNPSIQGAQYF.

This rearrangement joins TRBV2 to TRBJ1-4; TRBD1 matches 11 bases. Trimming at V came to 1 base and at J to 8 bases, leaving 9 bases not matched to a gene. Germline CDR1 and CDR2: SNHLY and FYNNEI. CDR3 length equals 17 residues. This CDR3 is CASSEVGQGAPGEKLFF. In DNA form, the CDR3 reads TGTGCCAGCAGTGAAGTAGGACAGGGGGCGCCGGGAGAAAAACTGTTTTTT.

The CDR3 DNA reads as TGCGCCAGCAGCCAAATAGGGGGTCGATCGAAAGCTTTCTTT. Its translation: CASSQIGGRSKAFF. The V call is TRBV4-1, the J call TRBJ1-1; TRBD1 is a possible D gene (6 bases). The germline CDR1 and CDR2 sequences are MGHRA and YSYEKL. The CDR3 consists of 14 residues. V lost 2 bases, J lost 9 bases, and 16 bases lay in between.

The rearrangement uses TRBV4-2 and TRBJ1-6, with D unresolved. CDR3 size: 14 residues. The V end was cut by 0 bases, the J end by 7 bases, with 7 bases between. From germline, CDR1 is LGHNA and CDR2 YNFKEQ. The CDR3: CASSQESGNSPLHF. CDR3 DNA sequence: TGTGCCAGCAGCCAAGAAAGCGGGAATTCACCCCTCCACTTT.

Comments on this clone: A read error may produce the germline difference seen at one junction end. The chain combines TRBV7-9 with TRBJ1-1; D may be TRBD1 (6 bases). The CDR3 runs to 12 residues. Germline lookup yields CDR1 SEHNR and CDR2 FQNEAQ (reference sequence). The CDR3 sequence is CSSSSNRESAFF. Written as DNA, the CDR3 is TGTTCCAGCAGCTCAAACAGGGAATCAGCTTTCTTT.

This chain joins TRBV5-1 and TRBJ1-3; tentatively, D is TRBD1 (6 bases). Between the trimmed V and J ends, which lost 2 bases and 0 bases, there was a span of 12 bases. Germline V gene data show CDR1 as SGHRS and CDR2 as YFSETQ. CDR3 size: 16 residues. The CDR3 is CASSFTQGSSGNTIYF. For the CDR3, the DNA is TGCGCCAGCAGCTTCACCCAGGGGAGCTCTGGAAACACCATATATTTT.

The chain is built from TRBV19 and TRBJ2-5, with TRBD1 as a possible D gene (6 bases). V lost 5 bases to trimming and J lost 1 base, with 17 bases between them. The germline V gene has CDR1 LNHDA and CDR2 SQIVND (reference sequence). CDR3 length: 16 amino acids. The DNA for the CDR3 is TGTGCCAGTAGTCGTGCGACAGGAAAATCCCAAGAGACCCAGTACTTC. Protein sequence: CASSRATGKSQETQYF.

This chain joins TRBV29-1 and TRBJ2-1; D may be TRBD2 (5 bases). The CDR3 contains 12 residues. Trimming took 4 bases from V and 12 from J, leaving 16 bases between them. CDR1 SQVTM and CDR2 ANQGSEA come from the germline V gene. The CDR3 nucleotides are TGCAGCGTTGTCTCCGGGGTCGGAGGGCAGTTCTTC. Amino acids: CSVVSGVGGQFF.

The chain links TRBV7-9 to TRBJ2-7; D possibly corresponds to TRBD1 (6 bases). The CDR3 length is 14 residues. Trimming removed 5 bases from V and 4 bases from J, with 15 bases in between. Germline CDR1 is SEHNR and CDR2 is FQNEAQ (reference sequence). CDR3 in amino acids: CASSPGQGMYEQYV. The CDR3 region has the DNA TGTGCCAGCAGCCCAGGTCAGGGGATGTACGAGCAGTACGTC.